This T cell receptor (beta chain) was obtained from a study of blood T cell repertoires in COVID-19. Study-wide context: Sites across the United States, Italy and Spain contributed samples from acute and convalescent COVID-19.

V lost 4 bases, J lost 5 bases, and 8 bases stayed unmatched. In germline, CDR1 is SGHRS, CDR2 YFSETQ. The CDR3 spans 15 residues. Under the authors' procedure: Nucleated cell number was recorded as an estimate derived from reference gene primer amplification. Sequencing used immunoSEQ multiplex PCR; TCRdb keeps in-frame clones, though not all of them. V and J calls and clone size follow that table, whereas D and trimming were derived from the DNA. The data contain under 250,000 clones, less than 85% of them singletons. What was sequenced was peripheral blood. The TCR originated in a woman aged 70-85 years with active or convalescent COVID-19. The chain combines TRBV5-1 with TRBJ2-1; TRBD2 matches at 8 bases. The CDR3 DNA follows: TGCGCCAGCAGCCTCCCCCCGCGGGAGGACAATGAGCAGTTCTTC. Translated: CASSLPPREDNEQFF. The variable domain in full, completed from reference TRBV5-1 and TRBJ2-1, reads KAGVTQTPRYLIKTRGQQVTLSCSPISGHRSVSWYQQTPGQGLQFLFEYFSETQRNKGNFPGRFSGRQFSNSRSEMNVSTLELGDSALYLCASSLPPREDNEQFFGPGTRLTVL.